The 3 T cell receptor beta chains listed next were all sequenced from one sample in a study of T-cell memory formation after mild COVID-19. TCRdb re-analysed the 5' RACE reads in MiXCR, keeping a single row per CDR3 protein. The sample comprises around 220,000 distinct CDR3 sequences, about a sixth of which are singletons, and about 3.5% rests with the top ten. Sequencing was done on a sample of PBMCs or a T cell subset sorted from them (not recorded which). The source is a man younger than 35 who had mild COVID-19 (a few samples of this study predate the infection). Cell type and time point are not known.

This clonotype was seen a few times. This sequence joins TRBV7-9 and TRBJ2-3, with D unresolved. V was clipped by 4 bases and J by 2 bases, with 7 bases between them. Looked up from germline, CDR1 is SEHNR and CDR2 is FQNEAQ (reference sequence). This CDR3 comprises 13 residues. For the CDR3, the DNA is TGTGCCAGCAGCTGGGGAACCACAGATACGCAGTATTTT. Its protein is CASSWGTTDTQYF.

The gene calls are TRBV18 and TRBJ1-1; 10 nucleotides match TRBD1. J was trimmed by 5 bases and V by 4 bases; bases with no gene match: 4. Germline loops: CDR1 KGHSH, CDR2 LQKENI. This CDR3 region has 14 residues. The CDR3 sequence is CASSRGQGKTEAFF. In nucleotides, the CDR3 is TGTGCCAGCTCACGGGGACAGGGGAAGACTGAAGCTTTCTTT.

This clonotype was counted only a few times. The J gene is TRBJ1-2, the V gene TRBV2, with 8 bases that match TRBD1. The CDR3 totals 17 residues. Trimming cost V 10 bases and J 6 bases; bases outside gene matches: 22. The germline gives CDR1 SNHLY, CDR2 FYNNEI. This CDR3 is CAISLVGQGFSLDGYTF. For the CDR3, the DNA is TGTGCCATTTCTTTGGTTGGACAGGGTTTTTCTTTGGATGGCTACACCTTC.